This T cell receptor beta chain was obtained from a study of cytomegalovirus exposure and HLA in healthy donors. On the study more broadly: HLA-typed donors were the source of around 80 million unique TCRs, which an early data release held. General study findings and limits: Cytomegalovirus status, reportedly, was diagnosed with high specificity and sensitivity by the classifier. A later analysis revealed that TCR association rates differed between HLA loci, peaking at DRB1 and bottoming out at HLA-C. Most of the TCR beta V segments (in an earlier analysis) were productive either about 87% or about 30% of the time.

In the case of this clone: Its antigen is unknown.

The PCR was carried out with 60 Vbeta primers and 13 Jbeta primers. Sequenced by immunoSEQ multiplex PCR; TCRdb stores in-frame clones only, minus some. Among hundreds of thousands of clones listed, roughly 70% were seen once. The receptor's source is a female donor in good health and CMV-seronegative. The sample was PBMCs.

CDR3 DNA sequence: TGTGCCAGCAGCCCCTGGACTTTCGAGCAGTACTTC. As protein: CASSPWTFEQYF. The chain employs TRBV7-9 and TRBJ2-7; D possibly corresponds to TRBD2 (5 bases). V lost 5 bases and J lost 6, with 11 bases in between. CDR3 length: 12 amino acids. Per the germline V gene, CDR1 is SEHNR and CDR2 is FQNEAQ (reference sequence). The entire variable domain, with the rest obtained from reference TRBV7-9 and TRBJ2-7, is as follows: DTGVSQNPRHKITKRGQNVTFRCDPISEHNRLYWYRQTLGQGPEFLTYFQNEAQLEKSRLLSDRFSAERPKGSFSTLEIQRTEQGDSAMYLCASSPWTFEQYFGPGTRLTVT.